Listed below are T cell receptor beta chains from one sample, sequenced in a study of blood T cell repertoires in COVID-19. The method was immunoSEQ multiplex PCR; TCRdb's version includes in-frame clones alone and lacks a portion of them. The table has around 25,000 clones, roughly 80% seen once. The specimen was peripheral blood. All receptors come from a man between 65 and 85 years old with active COVID-19. Both conserved end residues are part of each CDR3. The D gene is left open where the match is weak. Where a row states a size, it is once, few, many or the class of an expanded clone; other rows omit it.

>TRBV2|TRBD2|TRBJ2-7|-
CASRAAGIGSSYEQYF
TGTGCCAGCAGGGCAGCGGGAATAGGGAGCTCCTACGAGCAGTACTTC
>TRBV2|TRBD1|TRBJ2-5|-
CASTQGAVTQYF
TGTGCCAGCACCCAGGGGGCCGTTACCCAGTACTTC
>TRBV5-1|TRBD2|TRBJ2-5|-
CASSLAPLAGGETQYF
TGCGCCAGCAGCTTGGCCCCGCTAGCGGGGGGAGAGACCCAGTACTTC
>TRBV28|TRBD1|TRBJ2-3|-
CASKNSGQASTDTQYF
TGTGCCAGCAAAAACTCGGGACAGGCTAGCACAGATACGCAGTATTTT
>TRBV10-1|-|TRBJ2-1|-
CASSESGRGVHEQFF
TGCGCCAGCAGTGAGTCAGGCAGGGGAGTACATGAGCAGTTCTTC
>TRBV9|-|TRBJ1-2|-
CASSTGGAWDGYTF
TGTGCCAGCAGCACGGGGGGCGCATGGGATGGCTACACCTTC
>TRBV29-1|TRBD2|TRBJ2-5|-
CSVGGPGRGETQYF
TGCAGCGTTGGGGGGCCCGGGAGGGGAGAGACCCAGTACTTC
>TRBV4-1|-|TRBJ2-1|-
CASSQGWSSYNEQFF
TGCGCCAGCAGCCAAGGCTGGAGCTCCTACAATGAGCAGTTCTTC
>TRBV7-2|TRBD2|TRBJ2-7|-
CASSLASGSYNEQYF
TGTGCCAGCAGCTTAGCTAGCGGGAGTTATAACGAGCAGTACTTC
>TRBV6-1|-|TRBJ1-1|-
CASSEQGRDTEAFF
TGTGCCAGCAGTGAACAGGGCAGGGACACTGAAGCTTTCTTT
>TRBV9|TRBD1|TRBJ2-7|-
CASSMKGQGGDEQYF
TGTGCCAGCAGCATGAAAGGACAGGGAGGTGACGAGCAGTACTTC
>TRBV28|TRBD1|TRBJ2-7|-
CASSQQGGTAYEQYF
TGTGCCAGCAGTCAGCAGGGTGGGACAGCCTACGAGCAGTACTTC
>TRBV9|TRBD1|TRBJ2-3|-
CASSGTGTDTQYF
TGTGCCAGCAGCGGGACAGGGACAGATACGCAGTATTTT
>TRBV6-5|TRBD1|TRBJ1-2|few
CASSSHLGQGAVGYTF
TGTGCCAGCAGTTCCCACTTAGGACAGGGGGCGGTCGGCTACACCTTC
>TRBV19|-|TRBJ1-3|-
CASIRGQPAAIYF
TGTGCCAGTATTAGAGGGCAGCCGGCCGCCATATATTTT
>TRBV4-1|-|TRBJ1-1|few
CASSQWVREEAFF
TGCGCCAGCAGCCAATGGGTCAGGGAAGAAGCTTTCTTT
>TRBV10-3|-|TRBJ1-6|-
CAITSSYNSPLHF
TGTGCCATCACCTCGTCCTATAATTCACCCCTCCACTTT
>TRBV11-3|-|TRBJ2-5|-
CASSLGAHQETQYF
TGTGCCAGCAGCTTAGGGGCCCACCAAGAGACCCAGTACTTC
>TRBV23-1|-|TRBJ2-1|-
CASSQLSRGSLYNEQFF
TGCGCCAGCAGTCAGCTCAGTAGGGGATCTCTCTACAATGAGCAGTTCTTC
>TRBV7-9|TRBD2|TRBJ2-7|once
CASSLSGADGTYEQYF
TGTGCCAGCAGCTTAAGCGGGGCGGACGGGACCTACGAGCAGTACTTC
>TRBV7-9|TRBD2|TRBJ2-1|-
CASSSRGGEQFF
TGTGCCAGCAGCTCACGGGGGGGTGAGCAGTTCTTC
>TRBV27|TRBD1|TRBJ2-1|-
CASRLPGQTISSYNEQFF
TGTGCCAGCAGATTGCCGGGACAGACGATTAGCTCCTACAATGAGCAGTTCTTC
>TRBV7-3|TRBD2|TRBJ2-1|-
CASSSMGREYNEQFF
TGTGCCAGCAGCTCCATGGGGCGGGAGTACAATGAGCAGTTCTTC
>TRBV7-3|TRBD1|TRBJ1-2|-
CASSIRQGAQPNYGYTF
TGTGCCAGCAGCATTCGACAGGGAGCCCAGCCTAACTATGGCTACACCTTC
>TRBV6-5|TRBD1|TRBJ1-4|-
CASSLTGKNEKLFF
TGTGCCAGCAGTCTGACAGGGAAGAATGAAAAACTGTTTTTT
>TRBV7-9|-|TRBJ2-5|-
CASSSPGGRKTQYF
TGTGCCAGCAGTTCCCCCGGGGGGCGCAAGACCCAGTACTTC
>TRBV7-3|TRBD2|TRBJ2-3|-
CASSLMGSGGGDTQYF
TGTGCCAGCAGCTTAATGGGTAGCGGGGGCGGGGATACGCAGTATTTT
>TRBV20-1|-|TRBJ2-1|-
CSARRAYEQFF
TGCAGTGCTAGAAGAGCCTATGAGCAGTTCTTC
>TRBV6-1|-|TRBJ1-1|-
CASSEILQGTEAFF
TGTGCCAGCAGTGAAATTCTCCAGGGAACTGAAGCTTTCTTT
>TRBV3-1/TRBV3-2|-|TRBJ2-1|-
CASSQPNRVPYNEQFF
TGTGCCAGCAGCCAACCCAACAGGGTGCCGTACAATGAGCAGTTCTTC
>TRBV4-1|TRBD2|TRBJ2-5|once
CASSLDGLAGPQWEEETQYF
TGCGCCAGCAGCCTAGACGGACTAGCGGGACCCCAATGGGAGGAAGAGACCCAGTACTTC
>TRBV7-6|-|TRBJ1-5|-
CASSLEGGGGNQPQHF
TGTGCCAGCAGCTTAGAGGGGGGGGGAGGCAATCAGCCCCAGCATTTT
>TRBV28|TRBD1|TRBJ2-1|-
CASRSPGTGNNEQFF
TGTGCCAGCCGATCCCCCGGGACAGGGAACAATGAGCAGTTCTTC
>TRBV6-4|-|TRBJ1-1|-
CASRDANRGNTEAFF
TGTGCCAGCAGAGACGCGAATCGGGGGAACACTGAAGCTTTCTTT
>TRBV7-3|-|TRBJ2-2|-
CASSLTRDISNTGELFF
TGTGCCAGCAGCTTAACTCGGGACATATCGAACACCGGGGAGCTGTTTTTT
>TRBV24-1|-|TRBJ2-6|-
CATSDWASSGANVLTF
TGTGCCACCAGTGACTGGGCCAGCTCTGGGGCCAACGTCCTGACTTTC
>TRBV5-1|TRBD1|TRBJ1-3|-
CASSSGQALWDTIYF
TGCGCCAGCAGCTCCGGACAGGCCCTTTGGGACACCATATATTTT
>TRBV12-3/TRBV12-4|-|TRBJ2-2|-
CASSQGVLFF
TGTGCCAGCAGCCAAGGGGTGCTGTTTTTT
>TRBV5-8|-|TRBJ1-2|few
CASSFKEYLYGYTF
TGTGCCAGCAGCTTTAAAGAGTATCTCTATGGCTACACCTTC
>TRBV19|TRBD1|TRBJ2-7|-
CASSILHGTGKTYEQYF
TGTGCCAGTAGTATTTTACACGGGACAGGGAAAACCTACGAGCAGTACTTC
>TRBV29-1|TRBD1|TRBJ2-7|-
CSVEDRDRAPYEQYF
TGCAGCGTTGAGGACCGGGACAGGGCCCCCTACGAGCAGTACTTC
>TRBV3-1/TRBV3-2|-|TRBJ1-3|-
CANSQLESGNTIYF
TGTGCCAACAGCCAATTAGAATCTGGAAACACCATATATTTT
>TRBV5-1|TRBD1|TRBJ1-2|-
CASSLPGQGINGYTF
TGCGCCAGCAGCTTGCCAGGACAGGGGATAAATGGCTACACCTTC
>TRBV18|TRBD1|TRBJ2-5|-
CASSPAIGQGETQYF
TGTGCCAGCTCACCGGCGATAGGACAGGGTGAGACCCAGTACTTC
>TRBV10-2|-|TRBJ2-7|-
CATQTGIPYEQYF
TGCGCCACCCAAACAGGGATACCCTACGAGCAGTACTTC